Listed here is a single TCR beta chain. Its antigen is currently unknown. Since all of the isolated RNA was reverse transcribed, expressed TCRB transcripts were what got sequenced. Read counts averaged approximately 3.3 million for samples of naive, central memory and regulatory T cells. Sequencing used immunoSEQ multiplex PCR; TCRdb keeps in-frame clones, though not all of them. The repertoire has around 70,000 clones, about 50% of them found once; the top ten carry roughly 0.7%. Per germline, CDR1 KGHSH and CDR2 LQKENI. V was trimmed by 0 bases and J by 8 bases, leaving 17 bases between them. This CDR3 comprises 16 residues. One heparinised blood draw, averaging roughly 0.11 L, came from each donor. This specimen comes from a study of beta chain features in type 1 diabetes. Whole-study results and caveats: Researchers caution that PCR might favor shorter templates, equally among patients and controls. The study found that naive, central memory and Treg TCRB repertoires appeared more similar in patients than in healthy donors. A moderate, significant TCRB CDR3 shortening appeared in type 1 diabetes across four CD4+ subsets.

The receptor comes from a young man with type 1 diabetes. Sequencing was done on a sample of central memory CD4+ T cells from blood. J is TRBJ2-1 and V is TRBV18, with D perhaps matching TRBD2 (6 bases). The CDR3 sequence: CASSPPGGPIGDEQFF. CDR3 coding DNA: TGTGCCAGCTCACCACCGGGGGGTCCTATTGGCGATGAGCAGTTCTTC. The full variable domain, in which reference TRBV18 and TRBJ2-1 provide the parts outside the CDR3, is NAGVMQNPRHLVRRRGQEARLRCSPMKGHSHVYWYRQLPEEGLKFMVYLQKENIIDESGMPKERFSAEFPKEGPSILRIQQVVRGDSAAYFCASSPPGGPIGDEQFFGPGTRLTVL.